This T cell receptor beta chain emerged from a study of blood T cell repertoires in COVID-19. Repertoires were generated with immunoSEQ multiplex PCR, while TCRdb's copy carries only in-frame clones and drops some. The table records around 190,000 clones, roughly 80% of them present only once. The CDR3 consists of 17 residues. Germline CDR1 reads LNHNV; CDR2 reads YYDKDF (reference sequence). Germline trimming cut 3 bases from V and 4 bases from J; bases unmatched to any gene: 13. The chain couples TRBV15 to TRBJ2-5; 8 bases match TRBD1. The receptor was isolated from a man aged 60 to 69 with acute or convalescent COVID-19. The sample taken for sequencing was peripheral blood. Written as DNA, the CDR3 is TGTGCCACCAGCAGGGGGAATGGCAGGGGGCGGGGAGAGACCCAGTACTTC. Amino acid sequence: CATSRGNGRGRGETQYF.